This T cell receptor (beta chain) was found in a study of pediatric ulcerative colitis. Study-wide findings and caveats: Clonal expansions reduced rectal repertoire diversity in acute severe colitis. A couple of rectal CDR3 clonotypes occurred in all ulcerative colitis patients.

This clone was counted only a few times. Its antigen is unknown. CDR1 SEHNR and CDR2 FQNEAQ come from the germline V gene (reference sequence). V lost 6 bases, J lost 1 base, and 3 bases lay in between. This CDR3 contains 12 residues. TCRdb's table, derived via immunoSEQ multiplex PCR, lists solely in-frame clones and lacks some. Of about 64,000 clones in the sample, just over 75% were seen once. Sequenced input: blood. The chain has TRBV7-9 and TRBJ2-2; D is unresolved. The TCR sequence derives from a boy between 10 and 17 years old with moderate ulcerative colitis. The CDR3 coding sequence is TGTGCCAGCAGACAGAACACCGGGGAGCTGTTTTTT. Its protein is CASRQNTGELFF. The whole variable domain, filled in from reference TRBV7-9 and TRBJ2-2, reads DTGVSQNPRHKITKRGQNVTFRCDPISEHNRLYWYRQTLGQGPEFLTYFQNEAQLEKSRLLSDRFSAERPKGSFSTLEIQRTEQGDSAMYLCASRQNTGELFFGEGSRLTVL.